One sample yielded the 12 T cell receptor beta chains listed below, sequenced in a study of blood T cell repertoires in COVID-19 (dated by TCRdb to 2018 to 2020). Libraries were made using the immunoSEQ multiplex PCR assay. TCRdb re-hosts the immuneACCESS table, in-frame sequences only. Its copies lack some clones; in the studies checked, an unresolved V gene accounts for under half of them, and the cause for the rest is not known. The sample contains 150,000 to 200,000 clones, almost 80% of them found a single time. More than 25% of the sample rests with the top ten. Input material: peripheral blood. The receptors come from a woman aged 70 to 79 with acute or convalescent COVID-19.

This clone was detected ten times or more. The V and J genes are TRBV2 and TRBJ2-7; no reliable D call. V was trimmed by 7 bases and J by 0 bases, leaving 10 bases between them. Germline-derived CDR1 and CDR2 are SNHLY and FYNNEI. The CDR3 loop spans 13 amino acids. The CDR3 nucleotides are TGTGCCAGCACACCACCAGACTCCTACGAGCAGTACTTC. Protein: CASTPPDSYEQYF.

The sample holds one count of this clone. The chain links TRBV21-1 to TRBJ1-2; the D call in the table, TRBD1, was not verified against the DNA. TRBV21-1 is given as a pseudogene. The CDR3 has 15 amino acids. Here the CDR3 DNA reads TGTGCCAGCAGCTCTTACCGGGACAATTCCTATGGCTACACCTTC. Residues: CASSSYRDNSYGYTF.

CDR3 region: CASSLVGATEAFF. As DNA, the CDR3 is TGCGCCAGCAGCTTGGTGGGGGCCACTGAAGCTTTCTTT. The chain carries TRBV5-1 and TRBJ1-1; TRBD1 might be the D (6 bases). CDR1 is SGHRS and CDR2 is YFSETQ in the germline V gene. The CDR3 spans 13 residues. Trimming pared 0 bases from V and 4 bases from J, leaving 7 bases between.

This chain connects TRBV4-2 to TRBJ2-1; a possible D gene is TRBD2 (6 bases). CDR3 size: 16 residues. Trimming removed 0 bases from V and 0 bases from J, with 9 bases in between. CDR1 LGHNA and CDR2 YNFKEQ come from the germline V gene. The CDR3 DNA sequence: TGTGCCAGCAGCCAAGAAGACGGGAGCTCCTACAATGAGCAGTTCTTC. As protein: CASSQEDGSSYNEQFF.

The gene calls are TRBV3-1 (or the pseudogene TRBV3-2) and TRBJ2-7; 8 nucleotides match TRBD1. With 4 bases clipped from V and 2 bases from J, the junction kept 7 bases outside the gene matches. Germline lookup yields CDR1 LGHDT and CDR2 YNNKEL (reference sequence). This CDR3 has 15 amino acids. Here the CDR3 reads CASSRGTGLTYEQYF. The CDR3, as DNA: TGTGCCAGCAGCCGGGGGACAGGACTAACCTACGAGCAGTACTTC.

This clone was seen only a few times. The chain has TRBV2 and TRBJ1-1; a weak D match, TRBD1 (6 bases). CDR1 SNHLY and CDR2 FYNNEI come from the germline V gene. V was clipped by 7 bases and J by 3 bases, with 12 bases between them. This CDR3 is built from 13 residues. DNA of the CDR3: TGTGCCAGCAACCTAGGGGGAGACACTGAAGCTTTCTTT. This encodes CASNLGGDTEAFF.

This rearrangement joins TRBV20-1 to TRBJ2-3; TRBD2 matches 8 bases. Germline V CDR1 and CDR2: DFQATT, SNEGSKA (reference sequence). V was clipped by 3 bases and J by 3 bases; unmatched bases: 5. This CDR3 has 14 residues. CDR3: CSASDSGSTDTQYF. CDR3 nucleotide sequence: TGCAGTGCTAGTGACAGCGGGAGTACAGATACGCAGTATTTT.

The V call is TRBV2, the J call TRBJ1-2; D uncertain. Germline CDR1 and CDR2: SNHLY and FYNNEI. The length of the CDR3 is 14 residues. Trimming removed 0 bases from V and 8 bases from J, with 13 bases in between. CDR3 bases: TGTGCCAGCAGTGAAGCGCTCGGGTCGCGGGGCTACACCTTC. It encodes CASSEALGSRGYTF. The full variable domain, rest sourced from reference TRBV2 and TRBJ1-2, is EPEVTQTPSHQVTQMGQEVILRCVPISNHLYFYWYRQILGQKVEFLVSFYNNEISEKSEIFDDQFSVERPDGSNFTLKIRSTKLEDSAMYFCASSEALGSRGYTFGSGTRLTVV.

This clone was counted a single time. The CDR3 here is CASSLWSGVGEKLFF. The CDR3, as DNA: TGTGCCAGCAGTTTATGGTCGGGGGTGGGTGAAAAACTGTTTTTT. The chain employs TRBV27 and TRBJ1-4, with D tentatively TRBD1 (5 bases). CDR1 MNHEY and CDR2 SMNVEV come from the germline V gene (reference sequence). V lost 1 base and J 7 bases, leaving 13 bases between the germline ends. The CDR3 runs to 15 residues.

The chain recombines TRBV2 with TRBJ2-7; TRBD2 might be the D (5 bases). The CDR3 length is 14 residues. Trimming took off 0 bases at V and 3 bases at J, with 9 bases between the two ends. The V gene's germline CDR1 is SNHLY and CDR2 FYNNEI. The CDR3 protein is CASSEASGLYEQYF. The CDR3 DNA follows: TGTGCCAGCAGTGAAGCTTCCGGACTCTACGAGCAGTACTTC.

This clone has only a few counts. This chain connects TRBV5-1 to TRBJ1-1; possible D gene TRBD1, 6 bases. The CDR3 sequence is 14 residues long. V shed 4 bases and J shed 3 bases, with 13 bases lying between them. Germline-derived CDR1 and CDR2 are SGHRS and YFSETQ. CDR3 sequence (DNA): TGCGCCAGCAGCGCCGGCAACAGGGACACTGAAGCTTTCTTT. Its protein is CASSAGNRDTEAFF.

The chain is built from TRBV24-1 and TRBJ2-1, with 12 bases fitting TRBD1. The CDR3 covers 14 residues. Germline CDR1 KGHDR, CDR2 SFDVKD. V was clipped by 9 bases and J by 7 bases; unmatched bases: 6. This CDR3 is CATGDRGHLNEQFF. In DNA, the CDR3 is TGTGCCACCGGGGACAGGGGGCATCTGAATGAGCAGTTCTTC.